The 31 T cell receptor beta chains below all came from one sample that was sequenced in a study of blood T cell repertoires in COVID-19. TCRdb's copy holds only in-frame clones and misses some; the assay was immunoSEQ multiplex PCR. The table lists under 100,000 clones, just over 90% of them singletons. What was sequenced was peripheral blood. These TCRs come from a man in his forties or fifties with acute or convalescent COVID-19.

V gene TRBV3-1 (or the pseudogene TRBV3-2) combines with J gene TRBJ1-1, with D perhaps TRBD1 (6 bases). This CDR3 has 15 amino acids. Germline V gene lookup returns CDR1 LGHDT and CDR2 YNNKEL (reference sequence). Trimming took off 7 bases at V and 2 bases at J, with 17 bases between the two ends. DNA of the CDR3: TGTGCCAGCACCCTAGGAAGGGGGATTAACACTGAAGCTTTCTTT. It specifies CASTLGRGINTEAFF.

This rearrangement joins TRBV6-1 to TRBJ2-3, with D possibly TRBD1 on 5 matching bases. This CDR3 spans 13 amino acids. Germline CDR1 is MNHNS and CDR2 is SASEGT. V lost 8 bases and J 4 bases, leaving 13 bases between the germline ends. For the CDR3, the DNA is TGTGCCAGCTACCAGGGTGGGTCAGATACGCAGTATTTT. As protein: CASYQGGSDTQYF.

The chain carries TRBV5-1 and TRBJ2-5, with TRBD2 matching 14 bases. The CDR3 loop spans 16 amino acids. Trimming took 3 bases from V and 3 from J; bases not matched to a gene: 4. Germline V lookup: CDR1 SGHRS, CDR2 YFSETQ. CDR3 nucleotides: TGCGCCAGCAGCTGGTCGGGACTAGCGGGAGAAGAGACCCAGTACTTC. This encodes CASSWSGLAGEETQYF.

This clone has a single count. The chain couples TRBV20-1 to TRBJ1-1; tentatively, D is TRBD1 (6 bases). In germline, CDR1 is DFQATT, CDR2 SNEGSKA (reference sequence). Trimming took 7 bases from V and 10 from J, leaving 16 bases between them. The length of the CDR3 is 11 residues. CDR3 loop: CSVNRDPGAFF. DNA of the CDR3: TGCAGTGTAAACAGGGATCCCGGAGCTTTCTTT.

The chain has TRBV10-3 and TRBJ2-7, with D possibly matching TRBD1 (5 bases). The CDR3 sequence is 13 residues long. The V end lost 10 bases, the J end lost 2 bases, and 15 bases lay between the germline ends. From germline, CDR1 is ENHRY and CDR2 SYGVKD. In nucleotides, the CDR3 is TGTGCCACCCGTACAGGACCCACCTACGAGCAGTACTTC. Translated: CATRTGPTYEQYF.

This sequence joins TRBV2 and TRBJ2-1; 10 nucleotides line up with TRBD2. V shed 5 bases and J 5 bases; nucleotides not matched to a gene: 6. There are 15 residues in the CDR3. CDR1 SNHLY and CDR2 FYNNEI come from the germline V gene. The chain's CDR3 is CASSILAGVDNEQFF. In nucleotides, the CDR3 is TGTGCCAGCAGTATCCTAGCGGGAGTGGACAATGAGCAGTTCTTC.

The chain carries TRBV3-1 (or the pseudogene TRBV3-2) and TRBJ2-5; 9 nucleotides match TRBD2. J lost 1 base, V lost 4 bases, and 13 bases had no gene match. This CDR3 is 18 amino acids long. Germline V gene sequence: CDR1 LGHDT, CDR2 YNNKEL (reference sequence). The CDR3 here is CASSPGGGGRVGQETQYF. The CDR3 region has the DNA TGTGCCAGCAGCCCCGGTGGTGGCGGGAGGGTCGGCCAAGAGACCCAGTACTTC.

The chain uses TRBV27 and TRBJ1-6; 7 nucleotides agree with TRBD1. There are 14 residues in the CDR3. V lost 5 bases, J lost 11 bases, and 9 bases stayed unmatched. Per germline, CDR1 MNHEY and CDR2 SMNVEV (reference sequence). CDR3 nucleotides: TGTGCCAGCAGTCCAGACAGGGTTTTGACACCCCTCCACTTT. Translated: CASSPDRVLTPLHF.

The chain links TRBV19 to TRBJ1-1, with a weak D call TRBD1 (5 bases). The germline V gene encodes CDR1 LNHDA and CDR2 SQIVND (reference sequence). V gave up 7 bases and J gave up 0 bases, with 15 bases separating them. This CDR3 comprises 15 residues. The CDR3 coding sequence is TGTGCCAGTAACCTCCGCATACAGGTGAACACTGAAGCTTTCTTT. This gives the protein CASNLRIQVNTEAFF.

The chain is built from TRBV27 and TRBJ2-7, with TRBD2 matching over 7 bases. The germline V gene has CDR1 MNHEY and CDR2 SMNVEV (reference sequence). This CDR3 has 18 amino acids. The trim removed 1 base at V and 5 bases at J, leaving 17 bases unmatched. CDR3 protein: CASSLFPYSLASKNEQYF. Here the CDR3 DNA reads TGTGCCAGCAGTTTATTCCCCTACTCACTAGCGAGTAAAAACGAGCAGTACTTC.

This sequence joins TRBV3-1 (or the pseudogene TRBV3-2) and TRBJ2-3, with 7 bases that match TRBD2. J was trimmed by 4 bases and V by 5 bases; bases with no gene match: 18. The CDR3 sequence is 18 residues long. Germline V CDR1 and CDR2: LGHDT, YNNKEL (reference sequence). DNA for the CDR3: TGTGCCAGCAGCAAAAACCTCGCCGCGGGAGTCGAGCCAGATACGCAGTATTTT. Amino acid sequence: CASSKNLAAGVEPDTQYF.

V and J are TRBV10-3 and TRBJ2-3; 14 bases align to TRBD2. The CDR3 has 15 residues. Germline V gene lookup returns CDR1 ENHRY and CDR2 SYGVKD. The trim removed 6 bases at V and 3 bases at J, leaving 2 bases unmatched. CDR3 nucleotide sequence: TGTGCCATCAGGGGGACTAGCGGGAGAACAGATACGCAGTATTTT. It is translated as CAIRGTSGRTDTQYF.

The CDR3: CASSSPQSYNEQFF. The CDR3 DNA is TGCGCCAGCAGCTCCCCACAGAGCTACAATGAGCAGTTCTTC. This chain links TRBV5-1 with TRBJ2-1; D is unclear. V was pared by 3 bases and J by 3 bases, with 10 bases between. Germline CDR1 SGHRS, CDR2 YFSETQ. This CDR3 contains 14 residues. The full variable domain, its missing parts supplied by reference TRBV5-1 and TRBJ2-1, is KAGVTQTPRYLIKTRGQQVTLSCSPISGHRSVSWYQQTPGQGLQFLFEYFSETQRNKGNFPGRFSGRQFSNSRSEMNVSTLELGDSALYLCASSSPQSYNEQFFGPGTRLTVL.

The CDR3 DNA follows: TGTGCCAGCAGAACACAGGGCTACGAGCAGTACTTC. It codes for CASRTQGYEQYF. The V and J genes are TRBV6-5 and TRBJ2-7, with D perhaps TRBD1 (6 bases). This CDR3 region has 12 residues. Germline CDR1 is MNHEY and CDR2 is SVGAGI. Trimming shortened V by 6 bases and J by 3 bases, and 9 bases separated the two germline ends.

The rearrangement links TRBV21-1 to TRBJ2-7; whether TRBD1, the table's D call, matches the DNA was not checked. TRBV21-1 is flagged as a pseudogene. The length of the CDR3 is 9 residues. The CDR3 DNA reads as TGTGCCACCACCTACGAGCAGTACTTC. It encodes CATTYEQYF.

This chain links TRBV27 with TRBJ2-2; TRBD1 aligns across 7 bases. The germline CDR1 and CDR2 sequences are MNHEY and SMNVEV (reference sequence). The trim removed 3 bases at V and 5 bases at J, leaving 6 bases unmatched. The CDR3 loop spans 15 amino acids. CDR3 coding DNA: TGTGCCAGCAGTTTGGGACAGAAAGGGACCGGGGAGCTGTTTTTT. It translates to CASSLGQKGTGELFF.

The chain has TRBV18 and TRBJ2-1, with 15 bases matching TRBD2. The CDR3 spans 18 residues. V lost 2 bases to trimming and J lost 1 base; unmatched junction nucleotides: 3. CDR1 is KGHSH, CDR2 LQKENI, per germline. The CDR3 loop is CASSPSGLAGGSYNEQFF. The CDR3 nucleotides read TGTGCCAGCTCACCATCGGGACTAGCGGGAGGATCCTACAATGAGCAGTTCTTC.

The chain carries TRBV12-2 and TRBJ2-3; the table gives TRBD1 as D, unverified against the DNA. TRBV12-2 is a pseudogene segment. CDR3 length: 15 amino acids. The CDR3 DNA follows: TGTGCAAGTCGCTTCGTGAGGGGGCATGCAGATACGCAGTATTTT. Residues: CASRFVRGHADTQYF.

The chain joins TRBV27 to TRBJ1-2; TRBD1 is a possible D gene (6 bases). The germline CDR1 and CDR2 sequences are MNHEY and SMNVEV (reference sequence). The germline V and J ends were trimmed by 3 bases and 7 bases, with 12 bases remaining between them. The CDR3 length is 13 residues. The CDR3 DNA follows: TGTGCCAGCAGTTTTGGGGGCGCGGGTGGCTACACCTTC. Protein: CASSFGGAGGYTF.

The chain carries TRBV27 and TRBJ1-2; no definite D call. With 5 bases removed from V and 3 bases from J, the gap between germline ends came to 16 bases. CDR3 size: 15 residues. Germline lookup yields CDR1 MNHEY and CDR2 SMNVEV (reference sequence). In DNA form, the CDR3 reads TGTGCCAGCAGTCCTGGACTTGGGTATGACTATGGCTACACCTTC. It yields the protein CASSPGLGYDYGYTF.

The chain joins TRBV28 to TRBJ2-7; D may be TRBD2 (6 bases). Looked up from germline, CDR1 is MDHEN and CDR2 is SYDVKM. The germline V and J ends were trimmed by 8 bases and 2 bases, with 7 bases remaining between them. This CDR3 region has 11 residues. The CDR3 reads CASAGPYEQYF. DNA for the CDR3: TGTGCCAGCGCGGGGCCCTACGAGCAGTACTTC.

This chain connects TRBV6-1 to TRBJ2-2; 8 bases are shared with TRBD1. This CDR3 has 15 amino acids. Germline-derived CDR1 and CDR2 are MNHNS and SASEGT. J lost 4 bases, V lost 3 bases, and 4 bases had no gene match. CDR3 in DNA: TGTGCCAGCAGTGACAGGGGGCCAACCACCGGGGAGCTGTTTTTT. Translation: CASSDRGPTTGELFF.

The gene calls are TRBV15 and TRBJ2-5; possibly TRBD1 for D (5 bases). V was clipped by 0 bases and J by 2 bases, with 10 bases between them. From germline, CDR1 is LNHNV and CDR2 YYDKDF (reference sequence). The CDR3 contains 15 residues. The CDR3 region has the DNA TGTGCCACCAGCAGAGAGGCAGGGTGGCAAGAGACCCAGTACTTC. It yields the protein CATSREAGWQETQYF.

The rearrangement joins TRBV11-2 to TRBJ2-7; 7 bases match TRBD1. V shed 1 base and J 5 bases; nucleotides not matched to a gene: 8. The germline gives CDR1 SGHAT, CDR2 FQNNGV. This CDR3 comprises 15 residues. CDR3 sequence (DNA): TGTGCCAGCAGCTTAGCTCCGACAGGGAGAGACGAGCAGTACTTC. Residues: CASSLAPTGRDEQYF.

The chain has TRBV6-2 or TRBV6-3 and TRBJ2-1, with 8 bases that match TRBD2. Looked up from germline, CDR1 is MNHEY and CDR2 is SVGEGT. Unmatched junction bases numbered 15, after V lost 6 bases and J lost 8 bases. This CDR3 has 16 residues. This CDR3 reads CASSLLGAGGRHEQFF. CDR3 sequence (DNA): TGTGCCAGCAGCTTACTCGGCGCGGGAGGACGCCATGAGCAGTTCTTC.

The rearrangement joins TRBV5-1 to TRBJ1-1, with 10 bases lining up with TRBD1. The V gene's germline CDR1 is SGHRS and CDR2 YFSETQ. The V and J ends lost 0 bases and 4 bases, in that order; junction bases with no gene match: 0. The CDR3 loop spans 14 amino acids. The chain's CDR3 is CASSLGTGGTEAFF. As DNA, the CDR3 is TGCGCCAGCAGCTTGGGGACAGGGGGCACTGAAGCTTTCTTT.

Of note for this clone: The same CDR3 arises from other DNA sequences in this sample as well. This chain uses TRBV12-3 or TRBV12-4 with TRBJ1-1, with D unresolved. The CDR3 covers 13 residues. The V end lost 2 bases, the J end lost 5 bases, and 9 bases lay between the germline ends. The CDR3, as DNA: TGTGCCAGCAGTTTACAAGGAGGGACTGAAGCTTTCTTT. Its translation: CASSLQGGTEAFF.

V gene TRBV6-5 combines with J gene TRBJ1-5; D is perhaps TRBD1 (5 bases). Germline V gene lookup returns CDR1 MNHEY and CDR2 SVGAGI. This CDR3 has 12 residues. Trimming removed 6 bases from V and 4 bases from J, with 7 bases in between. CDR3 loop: CASRGGNQPQHF. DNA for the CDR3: TGTGCCAGCAGGGGGGGAAATCAGCCCCAGCATTTT.

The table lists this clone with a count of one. CDR3 residues: CASSWQGGQKLFF. CDR3 DNA sequence: TGTGCCAGCAGTTGGCAGGGGGGTCAAAAACTGTTTTTT. This chain uses TRBV6-5 with TRBJ1-4, with 7 bases that match TRBD1. This CDR3 has 13 residues. Looked up from germline, CDR1 is MNHEY and CDR2 is SVGAGI. Trimming removed 4 bases from V and 9 bases from J; junction bases left unmatched: 5.

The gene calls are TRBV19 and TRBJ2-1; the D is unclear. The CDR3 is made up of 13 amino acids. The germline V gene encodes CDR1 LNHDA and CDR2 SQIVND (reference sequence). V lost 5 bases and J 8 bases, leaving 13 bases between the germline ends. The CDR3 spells CASSQIPVDEQFF. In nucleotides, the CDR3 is TGTGCCAGTAGTCAAATTCCGGTGGATGAGCAGTTCTTC.

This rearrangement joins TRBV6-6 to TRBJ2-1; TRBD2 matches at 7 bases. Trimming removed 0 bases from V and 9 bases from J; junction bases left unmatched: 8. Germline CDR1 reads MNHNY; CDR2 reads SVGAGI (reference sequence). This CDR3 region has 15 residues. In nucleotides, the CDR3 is TGTGCCAGCAGTTACTCGGCCCTAGCGGAGAGTGAGCAGTTCTTC. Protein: CASSYSALAESEQFF.